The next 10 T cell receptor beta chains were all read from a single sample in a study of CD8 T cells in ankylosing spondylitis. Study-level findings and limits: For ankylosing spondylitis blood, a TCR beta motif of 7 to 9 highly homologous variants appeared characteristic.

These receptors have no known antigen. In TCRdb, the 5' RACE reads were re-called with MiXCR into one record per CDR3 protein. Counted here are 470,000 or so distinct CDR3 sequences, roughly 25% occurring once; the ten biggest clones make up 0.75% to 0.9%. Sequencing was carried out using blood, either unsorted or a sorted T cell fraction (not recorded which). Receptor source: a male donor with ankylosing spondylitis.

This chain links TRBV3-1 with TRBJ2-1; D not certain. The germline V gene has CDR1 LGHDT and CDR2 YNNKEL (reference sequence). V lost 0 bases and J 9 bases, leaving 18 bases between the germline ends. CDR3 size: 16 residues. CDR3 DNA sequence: TGTGCCAGCAGCCAAGAGTTCAGTTCCCTCGTCCCTGAGCAGTTCTTC. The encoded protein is CASSQEFSSLVPEQFF.

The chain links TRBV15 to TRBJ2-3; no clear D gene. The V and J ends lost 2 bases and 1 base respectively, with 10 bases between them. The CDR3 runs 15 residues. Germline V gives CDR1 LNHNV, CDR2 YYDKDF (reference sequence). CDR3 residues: CATSRSPGRTDTQYF. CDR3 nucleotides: TGTGCCACCAGCAGATCCCCCGGCCGCACAGATACGCAGTATTTT.

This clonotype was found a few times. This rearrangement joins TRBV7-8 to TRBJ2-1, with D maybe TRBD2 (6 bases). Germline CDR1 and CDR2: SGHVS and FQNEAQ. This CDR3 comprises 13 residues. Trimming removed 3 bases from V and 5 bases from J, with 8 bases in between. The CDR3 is CASSFGSNNEQFF. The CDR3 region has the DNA TGTGCCAGCAGCTTCGGGAGTAACAATGAGCAGTTCTTC.

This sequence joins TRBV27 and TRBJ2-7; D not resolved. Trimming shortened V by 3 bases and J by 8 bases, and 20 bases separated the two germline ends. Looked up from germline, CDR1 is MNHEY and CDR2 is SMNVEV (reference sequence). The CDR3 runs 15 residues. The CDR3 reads CASSFWLYQPHKQYV. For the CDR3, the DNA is TGTGCCAGCAGTTTTTGGTTATACCAGCCCCACAAGCAGTACGTC.

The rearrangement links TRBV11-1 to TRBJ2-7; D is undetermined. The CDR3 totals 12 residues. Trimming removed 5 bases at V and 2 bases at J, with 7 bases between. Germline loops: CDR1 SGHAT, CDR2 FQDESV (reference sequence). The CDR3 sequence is CASSNGPYEQYV. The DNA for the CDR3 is TGTGCCAGCAGCAACGGGCCCTACGAGCAGTACGTC.

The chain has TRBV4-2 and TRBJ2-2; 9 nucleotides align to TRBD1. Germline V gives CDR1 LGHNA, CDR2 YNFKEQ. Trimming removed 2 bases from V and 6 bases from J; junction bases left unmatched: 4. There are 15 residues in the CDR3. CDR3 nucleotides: TGTGCCAGCAGCCAAAGGGGACAGGGACCCGGGGAGCTGTTTTTT. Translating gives CASSQRGQGPGELFF.

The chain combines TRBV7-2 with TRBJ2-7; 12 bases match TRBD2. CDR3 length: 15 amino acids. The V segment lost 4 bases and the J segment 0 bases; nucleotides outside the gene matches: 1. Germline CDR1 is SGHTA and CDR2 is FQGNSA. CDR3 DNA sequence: TGTGCCAGCAGCTGGACTAGCGGGATCTCCTACGAGCAGTACTTC. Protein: CASSWTSGISYEQYF.

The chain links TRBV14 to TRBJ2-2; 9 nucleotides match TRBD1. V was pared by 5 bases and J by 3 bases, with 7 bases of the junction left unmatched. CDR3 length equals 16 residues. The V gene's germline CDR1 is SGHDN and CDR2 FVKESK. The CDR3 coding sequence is TGTGCCAGCAGCACCTGGACAGGGGAGGACACCGGGGAGCTGTTTTTT. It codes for CASSTWTGEDTGELFF.

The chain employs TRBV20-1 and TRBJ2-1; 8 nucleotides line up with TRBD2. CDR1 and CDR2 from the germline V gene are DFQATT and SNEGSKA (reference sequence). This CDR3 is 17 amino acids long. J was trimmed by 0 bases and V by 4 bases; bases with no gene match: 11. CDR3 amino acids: CSATPPGGESSYNEQFF. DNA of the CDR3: TGCAGTGCTACCCCTCCCGGGGGGGAAAGCTCCTACAATGAGCAGTTCTTC.

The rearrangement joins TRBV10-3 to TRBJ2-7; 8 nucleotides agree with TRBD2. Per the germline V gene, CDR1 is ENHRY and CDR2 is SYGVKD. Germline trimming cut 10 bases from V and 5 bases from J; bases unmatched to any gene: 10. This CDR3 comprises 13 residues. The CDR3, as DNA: TGTGCCACTCGAGGACTAGCTATCCACGAGCAGTACTTC. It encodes CATRGLAIHEQYF.